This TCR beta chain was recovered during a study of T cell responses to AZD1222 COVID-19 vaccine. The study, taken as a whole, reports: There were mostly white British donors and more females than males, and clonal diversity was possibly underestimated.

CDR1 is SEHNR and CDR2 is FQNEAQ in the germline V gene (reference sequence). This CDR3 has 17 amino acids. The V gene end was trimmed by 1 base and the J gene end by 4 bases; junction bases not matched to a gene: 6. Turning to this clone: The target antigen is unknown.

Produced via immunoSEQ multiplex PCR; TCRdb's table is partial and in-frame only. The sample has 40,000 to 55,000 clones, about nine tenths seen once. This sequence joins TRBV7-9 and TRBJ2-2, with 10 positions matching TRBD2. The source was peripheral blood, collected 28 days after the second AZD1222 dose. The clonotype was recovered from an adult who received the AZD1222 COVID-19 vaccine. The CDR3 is CASSLEAGGPSTGELFF. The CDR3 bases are TGTGCCAGCAGCTTAGAAGCGGGGGGGCCGAGCACCGGGGAGCTGTTTTTT.